A single count supports the clone carrying this TCR beta chain. Per the study methods: ImmunoSEQ sequences covered only the junction and lacked quality scores; filtering therefore differed. Sequencing was performed with immunoSEQ multiplex PCR; in TCRdb, only in-frame clones are kept and a portion is missing. The V and J calls and clone size are taken from that table; D and trimming were inferred from the DNA. The sample lists more than 450,000 clones, 79% seen once, with 13% in the top ten. Trimming removed 10 bases at V and 8 bases at J, with 5 bases between. CDR1 is SEHNR, CDR2 FQNEAQ, per germline (reference sequence). The length of the CDR3 is 9 residues. These data come from a study of shared clonotypes between healthy human individuals.

The chain couples TRBV7-9 to TRBJ2-2; D not resolved. The receptor comes from a woman in her forties in good health. Some clones in this sample may be carry-over from other donors' samples. Sequencing was carried out using PBMCs. CDR3 DNA sequence: TGTGCCATAGGTGGGGAGCTGTTTTTT. It codes for CAIGGELFF.